This TCR beta chain was captured by sequencing in a study of CD8 T cells in ankylosing spondylitis. General study findings and limits: Characteristic, it appeared, of ankylosing spondylitis blood was a TCR beta motif of eight or nine highly homologous variants. As reported, disease-linked clones showed significant enrichment in matched ankylosing spondylitis synovial fluid.

MiXCR was run by TCRdb on the 5' RACE reads, yielding one entry per CDR3 protein. The sample records roughly 490,000 distinct CDR3 sequences, roughly 5.2% being singletons. V gave up 5 bases and J gave up 0 bases, with 7 bases separating them. Looked up from germline, CDR1 is SGHVS and CDR2 is FNYEAQ. The CDR3 is 13 amino acids. This clonotype was detected many times. As yet, its antigen is unknown. This TCR was recovered from a male donor with ankylosing spondylitis. This rearrangement joins TRBV7-6 to TRBJ1-1; D is unresolved. Sequencing input: blood, either unsorted or a sorted T cell fraction (not recorded which). The CDR3 region is CASSTQMNTEAFF. The CDR3 DNA is TGTGCCAGCAGCACCCAAATGAACACTGAAGCTTTCTTT.